Listed here are 18 T cell receptor beta chains from one sample, sequenced in a study of blood T cell repertoires in COVID-19. TCRdb keeps only in-frame clones here, not all; method: immunoSEQ multiplex PCR. The sample lists 310,000 or so clones, around 83% occurring once. Source material: peripheral blood. The receptor set was obtained from a woman between 45 and 65 years old with acute or convalescent COVID-19.

The chain joins TRBV5-1 to TRBJ1-6; D is ambiguous. The CDR3 runs to 16 residues. V lost 4 bases and J lost 10, with 21 bases in between. The germline V gene has CDR1 SGHRS and CDR2 YFSETQ. The CDR3 is CASSRDLGERGSPLHF. As DNA, the CDR3 is TGCGCCAGCAGCAGGGATCTCGGAGAACGGGGATCACCCCTCCACTTT.

The chain combines TRBV2 with TRBJ1-5; maybe TRBD1 (5 bases). Looked up from germline, CDR1 is SNHLY and CDR2 is FYNNEI. Trimming left V 7 bases short and J 0 bases short, with 13 bases between. This CDR3 is built from 15 residues. Written as DNA, the CDR3 is TGTGCCAGCAAGTTCTCAGGGTATAGCAATCAGCCCCAGCATTTT. Its protein is CASKFSGYSNQPQHF.

This chain links TRBV30 with TRBJ1-1, with TRBD1 matching 10 bases. CDR1 GTSNPN and CDR2 SVGIG come from the germline V gene (reference sequence). V shed 1 base and J 5 bases; nucleotides not matched to a gene: 13. The CDR3 covers 17 residues. CDR3 DNA sequence: TGTGCCTGGAGTGATAGTTCCCCGGGACAGGGGATAACTGAAGCTTTCTTT. Residues: CAWSDSSPGQGITEAFF.

The V gene is TRBV30, the J gene TRBJ2-7, with no clear D. Germline CDR1 reads GTSNPN; CDR2 reads SVGIG (reference sequence). Trimming left V 3 bases short and J 5 bases short, with 14 bases between. The CDR3 covers 13 residues. CDR3 coding DNA: TGTGCCTGGAGGCAGACCGTCCGGGACGAGCAGTACGTC. This codes for CAWRQTVRDEQYV.

V usage is TRBV12-5 and J usage is TRBJ2-5; D gene uncertain. This CDR3 region has 13 residues. Germline V gene lookup returns CDR1 LGHNT and CDR2 FRNRAP. Trimming pared 0 bases from V and 5 bases from J, leaving 7 bases between. The CDR3 DNA reads TGTGCTAGTGGTTTGGTAGAGGCCGAGACCCAGTACTTC. Translating gives CASGLVEAETQYF.

The V call is TRBV9, the J call TRBJ1-4; 9 bases agree with TRBD1. V lost 4 bases to trimming and J lost 4 bases; unmatched junction nucleotides: 5. The CDR3 totals 15 residues. The V gene's germline CDR1 is SGDLS and CDR2 YYNGEE. For the CDR3, the DNA is TGTGCCAGCAGCCCCCGGACAGGGGTTAATGAAAAACTGTTTTTT. Translation: CASSPRTGVNEKLFF.

CDR3 amino acids: CASIPDSQFGEQYV. In DNA, the CDR3 is TGTGCCAGCATCCCCGACTCCCAGTTTGGCGAGCAGTACGTC. The rearrangement uses TRBV11-3 and TRBJ2-7; D is unclear. Trimming cost V 7 bases and J 6 bases, with 19 bases left between them. This CDR3 comprises 14 residues. Germline V gene sequence: CDR1 SGHNT, CDR2 YENEEA.

The J gene is TRBJ2-7, the V gene TRBV25-1; D uncertain. The V end lost 0 bases, the J end lost 5 bases, and 2 bases lay between the germline ends. The CDR3 totals 11 residues. CDR1 and CDR2 (germline): MGHDK, SYGVNS. CDR3 in amino acids: CASSEYDEQYF. The CDR3 region has the DNA TGTGCCAGCAGTGAATACGACGAGCAGTACTTC.

The V and J genes are TRBV30 and TRBJ1-2; 7 bases agree with TRBD1. Germline V CDR1 and CDR2: GTSNPN, SVGIG (reference sequence). V dropped 5 bases and J dropped 5; count of bases not matched to a gene: 8. The CDR3 extends over 13 amino acids. CDR3 amino acids: CAWQGEAWYGYTF. The CDR3 DNA is TGTGCCTGGCAGGGGGAAGCTTGGTATGGCTACACCTTC.

The chain is built from TRBV5-1 and TRBJ2-7; D unclear. Looked up from germline, CDR1 is SGHRS and CDR2 is YFSETQ. V was cut by 2 bases and J by 6 bases, with 18 bases left in between. There are 15 residues in the CDR3. The CDR3 loop is CASSLRTAPTTEQYV. The CDR3 region has the DNA TGCGCCAGCAGCTTACGCACGGCCCCTACTACCGAGCAGTACGTC.

This clone was observed a few times. The genes are TRBV9 and TRBJ1-2, with 11 bases matching TRBD1. The CDR3 has 16 residues. CDR1 and CDR2 from the germline V gene are SGDLS and YYNGEE. V shed 4 bases, J shed 3 bases, and the junction held 8 bases outside the gene matches. The CDR3 sequence is CASSMSQDRGHYGYTF. CDR3 coding DNA: TGTGCCAGCAGCATGAGTCAGGACAGGGGGCACTATGGCTACACCTTC.

A remark on this clone: Other DNA sequences within the sample encode an identical CDR3. The chain combines TRBV6-4 with TRBJ1-6; D may be TRBD1 (6 bases). The CDR3 extends over 13 amino acids. Looked up from germline, CDR1 is MRHNA and CDR2 is SNTAGT. The V gene lost 3 bases and the J gene lost 6 bases, with 6 bases spanning the gap. CDR3 sequence (DNA): TGTGCCAGCAGTGAACAGGGTAATTCACCCCTCCACTTT. Translation: CASSEQGNSPLHF.

This chain connects TRBV6-2 or TRBV6-3 to TRBJ2-7, with 10 bases fitting TRBD2. J lost 5 bases, V lost 0 bases, and 4 bases had no gene match. In germline, CDR1 is MNHEY, CDR2 SVGEGT. CDR3 length: 15 residues. The CDR3 region has the DNA TGTGCCAGCAGTTACTCGACCCTAGCGGGAGACGAGCAGTACTTC. This translates into CASSYSTLAGDEQYF.

The chain is built from TRBV5-1 and TRBJ2-7, with TRBD1 identical over 9 bases. The CDR3 length is 14 residues. Trimming removed 4 bases from V and 6 bases from J; junction bases left unmatched: 8. The germline V gene has CDR1 SGHRS and CDR2 YFSETQ. The CDR3 reads CASSRTGEGIEQYF. The CDR3 region has the DNA TGCGCCAGCAGCCGGACAGGGGAGGGTATCGAGCAGTACTTC.

J is TRBJ2-2 and V is TRBV12-5; 14 nucleotides match TRBD2. This CDR3 spans 17 amino acids. The V gene's germline CDR1 is LGHNT and CDR2 FRNRAP. Trimming took 1 base from V and 5 from J; bases not matched to a gene: 3. In nucleotides, the CDR3 is TGTGCTAGTGGTTTGGGACTAGCGGGGGGGCCAACCGGGGAGCTGTTTTTT. Residues: CASGLGLAGGPTGELFF. Full variable domain (remainder filled in from reference TRBV12-5 and TRBJ2-2): DARVTQTPRHKVTEMGQEVTMRCQPILGHNTVFWYRQTMMQGLELLAYFRNRAPLDDSGMPKDRFSAEMPDATLATLKIQPSEPRDSAVYFCASGLGLAGGPTGELFFGEGSRLTVL.

The rearrangement links TRBV5-1 to TRBJ1-1, with 7 bases identical to TRBD1. The germline gives CDR1 SGHRS, CDR2 YFSETQ. The trim removed 5 bases at V and 0 bases at J, leaving 7 bases unmatched. This CDR3 region has 15 residues. CDR3 bases: TGCGCCAGCAGGGTTCAGGGGGGCTTGAACACTGAAGCTTTCTTT. Translated: CASRVQGGLNTEAFF.

This rearrangement joins TRBV6-6 to TRBJ1-1; 7 bases map to TRBD1. Germline V CDR1 and CDR2: MNHNY, SVGAGI (reference sequence). Germline trimming cut 5 bases from V and 1 base from J; bases unmatched to any gene: 10. The CDR3 is 16 amino acids. The CDR3 reads CASSRPQGTANTEAFF. The CDR3 DNA sequence: TGTGCCAGCAGTCGACCCCAGGGGACAGCGAACACTGAAGCTTTCTTT.

The CDR3 sequence is CASTYGGALGYTF. The CDR3 nucleotides are TGTGCCAGCACCTACGGGGGGGCCCTTGGCTACACCTTC. The chain couples TRBV25-1 to TRBJ1-2, with a weak D call TRBD1 (6 bases). Trimming shortened V by 7 bases and J by 7 bases, and 16 bases separated the two germline ends. Germline CDR1 and CDR2: MGHDK and SYGVNS. CDR3 length: 13 amino acids.